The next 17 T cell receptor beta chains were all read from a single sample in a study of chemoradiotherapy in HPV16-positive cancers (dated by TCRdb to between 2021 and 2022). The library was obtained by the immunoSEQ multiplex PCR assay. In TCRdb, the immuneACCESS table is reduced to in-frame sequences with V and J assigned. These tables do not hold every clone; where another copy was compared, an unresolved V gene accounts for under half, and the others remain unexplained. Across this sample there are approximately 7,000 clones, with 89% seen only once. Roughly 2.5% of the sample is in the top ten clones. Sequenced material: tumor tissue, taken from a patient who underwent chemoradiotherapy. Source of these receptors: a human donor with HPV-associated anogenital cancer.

The CDR3 coding sequence is TGCGCCAGCAGCTTTGGACAGGGCCAACCAGGGGAGCTGTTTTTT. It yields the protein CASSFGQGQPGELFF. V usage is TRBV5-1 and J usage is TRBJ2-2, with 8 bases identical to TRBD1. Losses at the gene ends were 2 bases for V and 8 bases for J; bases not matched to a gene: 8. The V gene's germline CDR1 is SGHRS and CDR2 YFSETQ. The CDR3 has 15 amino acids. The complete variable domain, with remaining parts taken from reference TRBV5-1 and TRBJ2-2, reads KAGVTQTPRYLIKTRGQQVTLSCSPISGHRSVSWYQQTPGQGLQFLFEYFSETQRNKGNFPGRFSGRQFSNSRSEMNVSTLELGDSALYLCASSFGQGQPGELFFGEGSRLTVL.

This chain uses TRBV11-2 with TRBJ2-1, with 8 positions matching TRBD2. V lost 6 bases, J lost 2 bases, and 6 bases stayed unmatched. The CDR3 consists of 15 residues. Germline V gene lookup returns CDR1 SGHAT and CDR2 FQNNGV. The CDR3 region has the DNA TGTGCCAGCAGGCCTACTAGCGGTACCTACAATGAGCAGTTCTTC. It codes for CASRPTSGTYNEQFF.

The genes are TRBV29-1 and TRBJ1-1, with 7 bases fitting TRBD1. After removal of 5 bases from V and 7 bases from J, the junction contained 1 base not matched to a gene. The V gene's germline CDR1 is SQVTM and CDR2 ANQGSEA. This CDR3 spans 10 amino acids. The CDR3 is CSVWTGEAFF. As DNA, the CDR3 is TGCAGCGTTTGGACAGGTGAAGCTTTCTTT. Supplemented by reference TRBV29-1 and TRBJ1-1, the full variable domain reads SAVISQKPSRDICQRGTSLTIQCQVDSQVTMMFWYRQQPGQSLTLIATANQGSEATYESGFVIDKFPISRPNLTFSTLTVSNMSPEDSSIYLCSVWTGEAFFGQGTRLTVV.

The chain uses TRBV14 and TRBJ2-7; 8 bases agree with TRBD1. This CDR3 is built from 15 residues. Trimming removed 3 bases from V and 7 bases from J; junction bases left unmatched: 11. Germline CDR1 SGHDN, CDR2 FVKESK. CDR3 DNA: TGTGCCAGCAGCCATCTAGGGCAGGGGGCTTTTGAGCAGTACTTC. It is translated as CASSHLGQGAFEQYF.

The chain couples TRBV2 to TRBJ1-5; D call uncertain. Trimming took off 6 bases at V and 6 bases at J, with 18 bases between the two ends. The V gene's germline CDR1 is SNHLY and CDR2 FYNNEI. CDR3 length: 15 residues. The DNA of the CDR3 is TGTGCCAGCAGAGAAAGGTACGGGTGGAGTCAGCCCCAGCATTTT. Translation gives CASRERYGWSQPQHF. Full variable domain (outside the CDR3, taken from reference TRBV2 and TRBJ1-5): EPEVTQTPSHQVTQMGQEVILRCVPISNHLYFYWYRQILGQKVEFLVSFYNNEISEKSEIFDDQFSVERPDGSNFTLKIRSTKLEDSAMYFCASRERYGWSQPQHFGDGTRLSIL.

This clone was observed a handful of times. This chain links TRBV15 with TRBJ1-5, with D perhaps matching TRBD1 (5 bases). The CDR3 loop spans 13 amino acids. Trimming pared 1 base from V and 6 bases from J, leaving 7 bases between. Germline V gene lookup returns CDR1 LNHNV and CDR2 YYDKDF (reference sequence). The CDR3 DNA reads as TGTGCCACCAGCAGAGCCCAGGGTCAGCCCCAGCATTTT. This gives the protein CATSRAQGQPQHF.

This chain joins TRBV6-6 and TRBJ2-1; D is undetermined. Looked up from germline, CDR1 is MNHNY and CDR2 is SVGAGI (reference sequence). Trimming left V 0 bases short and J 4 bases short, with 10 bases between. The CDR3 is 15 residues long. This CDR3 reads CASSYSNPVYNEQFF. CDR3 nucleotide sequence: TGTGCCAGCAGTTACTCGAACCCAGTTTACAATGAGCAGTTCTTC.

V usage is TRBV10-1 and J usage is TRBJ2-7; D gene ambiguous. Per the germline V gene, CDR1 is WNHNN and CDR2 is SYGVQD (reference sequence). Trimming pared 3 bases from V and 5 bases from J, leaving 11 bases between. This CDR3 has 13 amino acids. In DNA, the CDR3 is TGCGCCAGCAGTGATCCGGGTTCTCACGAGCAGTACTTC. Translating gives CASSDPGSHEQYF.

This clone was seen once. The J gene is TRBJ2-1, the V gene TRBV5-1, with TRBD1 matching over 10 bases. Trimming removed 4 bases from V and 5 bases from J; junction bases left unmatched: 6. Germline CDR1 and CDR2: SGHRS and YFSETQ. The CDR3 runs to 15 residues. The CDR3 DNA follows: TGCGCCAGCAGCGTTGAGGGGACAGGGGACAATGAGCAGTTCTTC. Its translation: CASSVEGTGDNEQFF.

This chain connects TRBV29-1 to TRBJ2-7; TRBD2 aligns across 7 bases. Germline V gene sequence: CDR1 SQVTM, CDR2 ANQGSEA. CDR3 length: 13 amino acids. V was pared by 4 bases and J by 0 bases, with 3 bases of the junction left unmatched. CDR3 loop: CSVVIAGSYEQYF. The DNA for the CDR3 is TGCAGCGTTGTTATAGCGGGCTCCTACGAGCAGTACTTC.

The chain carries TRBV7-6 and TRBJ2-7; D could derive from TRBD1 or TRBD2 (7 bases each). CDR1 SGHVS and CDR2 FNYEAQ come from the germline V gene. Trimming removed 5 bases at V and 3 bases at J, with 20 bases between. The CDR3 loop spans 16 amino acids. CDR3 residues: CASSTLAGGEGYEQYF. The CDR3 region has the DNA TGTGCCAGCAGCACCCTAGCAGGGGGGGAGGGCTACGAGCAGTACTTC.

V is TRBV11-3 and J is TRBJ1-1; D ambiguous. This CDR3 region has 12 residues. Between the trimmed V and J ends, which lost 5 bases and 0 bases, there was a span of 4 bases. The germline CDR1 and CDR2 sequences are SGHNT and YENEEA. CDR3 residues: CASSPMNTEAFF. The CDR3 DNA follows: TGTGCCAGCAGCCCGATGAACACTGAAGCTTTCTTT.

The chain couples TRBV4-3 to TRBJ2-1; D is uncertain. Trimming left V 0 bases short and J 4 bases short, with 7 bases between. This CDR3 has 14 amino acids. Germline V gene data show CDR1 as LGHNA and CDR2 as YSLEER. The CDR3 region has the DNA TGCGCCAGCAGCCAAGATCCGCGTTACAATGAGCAGTTCTTC. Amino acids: CASSQDPRYNEQFF.

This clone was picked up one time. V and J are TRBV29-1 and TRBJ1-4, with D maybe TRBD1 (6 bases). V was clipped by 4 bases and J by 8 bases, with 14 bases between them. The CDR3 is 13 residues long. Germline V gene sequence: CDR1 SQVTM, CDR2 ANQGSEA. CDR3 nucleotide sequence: TGCAGCGTTGCGGTCTCTACAGGGGAAAAACTGTTTTTT. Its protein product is CSVAVSTGEKLFF. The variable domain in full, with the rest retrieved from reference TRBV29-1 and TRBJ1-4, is SAVISQKPSRDICQRGTSLTIQCQVDSQVTMMFWYRQQPGQSLTLIATANQGSEATYESGFVIDKFPISRPNLTFSTLTVSNMSPEDSSIYLCSVAVSTGEKLFFGSGTQLSVL.

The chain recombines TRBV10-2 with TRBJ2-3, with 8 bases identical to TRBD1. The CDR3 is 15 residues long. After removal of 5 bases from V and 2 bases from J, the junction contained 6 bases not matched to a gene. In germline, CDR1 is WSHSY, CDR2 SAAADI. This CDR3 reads CASSSGTGNTDTQYF. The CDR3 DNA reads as TGCGCCAGCAGTTCCGGGACAGGCAACACAGATACGCAGTATTTT.

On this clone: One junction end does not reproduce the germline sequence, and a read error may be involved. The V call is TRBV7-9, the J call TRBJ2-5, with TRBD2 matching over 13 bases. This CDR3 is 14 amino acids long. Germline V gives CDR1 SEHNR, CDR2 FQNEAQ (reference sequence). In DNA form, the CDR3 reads TGTGCCGGCAGGACTAGCGGGAGTACCGAGACCCAGTACTTC. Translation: CAGRTSGSTETQYF.

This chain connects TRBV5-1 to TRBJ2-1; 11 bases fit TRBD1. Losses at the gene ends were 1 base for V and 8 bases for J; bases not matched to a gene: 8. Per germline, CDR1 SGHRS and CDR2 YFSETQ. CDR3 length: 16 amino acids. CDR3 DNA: TGCGCCAGCAGCTTGATCGGACAGGGGGCTCGGGATGAGCAGTTCTTC. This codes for CASSLIGQGARDEQFF.